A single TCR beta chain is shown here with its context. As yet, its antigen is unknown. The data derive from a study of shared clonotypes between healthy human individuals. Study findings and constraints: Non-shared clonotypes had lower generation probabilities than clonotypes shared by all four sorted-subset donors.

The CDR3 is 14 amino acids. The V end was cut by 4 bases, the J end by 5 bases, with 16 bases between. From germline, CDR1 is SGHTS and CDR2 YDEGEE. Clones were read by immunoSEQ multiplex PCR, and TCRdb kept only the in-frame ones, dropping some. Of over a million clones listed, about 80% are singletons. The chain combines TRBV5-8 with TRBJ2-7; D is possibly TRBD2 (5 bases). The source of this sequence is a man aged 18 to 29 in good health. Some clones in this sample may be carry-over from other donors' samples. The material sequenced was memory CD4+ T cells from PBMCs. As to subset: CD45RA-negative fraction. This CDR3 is CASSPYGGRDEQYF. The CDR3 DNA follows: TGTGCCAGCAGCCCCTATGGAGGACGGGACGAGCAGTACTTC.